This T cell receptor beta chain was recovered during a study of T-cell memory formation after mild COVID-19. Study-wide background: There were largely donor-specific TCR clusters.

Study results and caveats: The finding that pre-infection memory included some responding clones suggested that cross-reactive memory joined. Whereas later expanders leaned CD4+, clones contracting day 15 to 85 showed a balanced CD4/CD8 makeup. CD4+ contracting clones were found mainly in CM and EM, and CD8+ ones in EMRA.

Each CDR3 protein is one row after TCRdb ran MiXCR on the 5' RACE reads. In the table there are 430,000 or so distinct CDR3 sequences, approximately 23% of which are singletons. The V gene lost 0 bases and the J gene lost 6 bases, with 9 bases spanning the gap. CDR1 and CDR2 from the germline V gene are LGHNA and YNFKEQ. CDR3 size: 13 residues. This clonotype was detected only a few times. Its antigen remains unknown. This clonotype was sampled from an adult woman who had mild COVID-19 (a few samples of this study predate the infection). Cell type and time point are not known. Specimen: PBMCs or a T cell subset sorted from them (not recorded which). This chain links TRBV4-2 with TRBJ2-7; no firm D call. CDR3 sequence reads: CASSQEGSSEQYF. DNA of the CDR3: TGTGCCAGCAGCCAAGAAGGGTCGAGCGAGCAGTACTTC.